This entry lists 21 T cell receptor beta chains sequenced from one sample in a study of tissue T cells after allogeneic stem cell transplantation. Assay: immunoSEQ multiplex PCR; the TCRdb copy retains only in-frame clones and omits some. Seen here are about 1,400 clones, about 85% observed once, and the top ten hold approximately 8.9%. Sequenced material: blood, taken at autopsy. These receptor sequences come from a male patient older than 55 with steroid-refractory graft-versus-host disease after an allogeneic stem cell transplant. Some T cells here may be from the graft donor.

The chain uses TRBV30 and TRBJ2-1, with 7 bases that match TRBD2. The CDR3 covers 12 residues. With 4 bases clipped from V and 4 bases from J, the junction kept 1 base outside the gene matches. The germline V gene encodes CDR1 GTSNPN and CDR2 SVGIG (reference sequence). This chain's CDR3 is CAWTSGYNEQFF. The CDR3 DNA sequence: TGTGCCTGGACTAGCGGATACAATGAGCAGTTCTTC.

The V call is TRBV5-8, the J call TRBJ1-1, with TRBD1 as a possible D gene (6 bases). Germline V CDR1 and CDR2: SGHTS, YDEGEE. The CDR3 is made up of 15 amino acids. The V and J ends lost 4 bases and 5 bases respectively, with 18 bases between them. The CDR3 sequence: CASSPILGGRTEAFF. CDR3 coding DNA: TGTGCCAGCAGCCCCATCCTAGGGGGGCGGACTGAAGCTTTCTTT.

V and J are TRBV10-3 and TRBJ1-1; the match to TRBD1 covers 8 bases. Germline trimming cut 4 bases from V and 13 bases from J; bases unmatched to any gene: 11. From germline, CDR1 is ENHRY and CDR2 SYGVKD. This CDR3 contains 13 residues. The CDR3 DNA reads TGTGCCATCAGTGCTGGACAGGGAGGGAGATATTTCTTT. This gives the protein CAISAGQGGRYFF.

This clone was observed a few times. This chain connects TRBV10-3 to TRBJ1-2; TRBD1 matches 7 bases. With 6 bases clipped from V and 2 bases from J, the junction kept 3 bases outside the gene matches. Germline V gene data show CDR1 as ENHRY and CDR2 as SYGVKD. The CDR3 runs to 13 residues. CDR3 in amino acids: CAISQTGNYGYTF. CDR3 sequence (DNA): TGTGCCATCAGCCAGACAGGGAACTATGGCTACACCTTC.

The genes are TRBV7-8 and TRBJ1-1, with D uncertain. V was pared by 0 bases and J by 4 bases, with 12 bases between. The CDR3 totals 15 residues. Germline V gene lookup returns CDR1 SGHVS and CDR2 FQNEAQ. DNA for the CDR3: TGTGCCAGCAGCTTAGCGTCGGGGTTTGGCACTGAAGCTTTCTTT. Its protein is CASSLASGFGTEAFF.

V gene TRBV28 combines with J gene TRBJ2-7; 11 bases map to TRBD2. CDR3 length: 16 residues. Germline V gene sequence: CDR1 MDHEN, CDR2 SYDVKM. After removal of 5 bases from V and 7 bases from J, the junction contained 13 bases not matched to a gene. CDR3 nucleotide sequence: TGTGCCAGCAGTCCGCCCCCAGATAGCGGGGGGGAAGAGCAGTACTTC. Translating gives CASSPPPDSGGEEQYF.

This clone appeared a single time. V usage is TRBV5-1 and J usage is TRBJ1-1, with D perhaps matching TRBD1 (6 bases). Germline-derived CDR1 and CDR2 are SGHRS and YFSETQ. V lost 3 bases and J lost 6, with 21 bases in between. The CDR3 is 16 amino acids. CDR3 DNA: TGCGCCAGCAGCTATTCCGGCGACAGGATTTTTCCTGAAGCTTTCTTT. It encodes CASSYSGDRIFPEAFF.

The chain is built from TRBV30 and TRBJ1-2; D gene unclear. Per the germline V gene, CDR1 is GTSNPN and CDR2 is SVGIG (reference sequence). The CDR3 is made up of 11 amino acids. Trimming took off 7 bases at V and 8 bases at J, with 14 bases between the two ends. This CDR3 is CASLRRGGYTF. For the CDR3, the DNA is TGTGCCTCACTACGACGGGGAGGCTACACCTTC.

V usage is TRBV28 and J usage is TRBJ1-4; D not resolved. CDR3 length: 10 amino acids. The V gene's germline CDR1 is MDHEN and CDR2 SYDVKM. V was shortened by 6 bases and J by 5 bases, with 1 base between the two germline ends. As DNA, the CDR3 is TGTGCCAGCAGAAATGAAAAACTGTTTTTT. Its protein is CASRNEKLFF.

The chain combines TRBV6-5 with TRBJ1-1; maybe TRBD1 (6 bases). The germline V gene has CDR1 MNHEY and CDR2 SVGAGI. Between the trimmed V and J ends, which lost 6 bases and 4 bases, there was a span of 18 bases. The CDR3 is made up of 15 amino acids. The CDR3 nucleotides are TGTGCCAGCAGCTCCACTGCAGGGGTGGGCACTGAAGCTTTCTTT. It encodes CASSSTAGVGTEAFF.

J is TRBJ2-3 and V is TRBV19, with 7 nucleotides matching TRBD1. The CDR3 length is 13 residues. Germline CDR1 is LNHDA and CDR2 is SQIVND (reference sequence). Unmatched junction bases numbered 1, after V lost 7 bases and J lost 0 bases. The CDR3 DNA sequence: TGTGCCAGTAACAGGGGTAGCACAGATACGCAGTATTTT. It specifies CASNRGSTDTQYF.

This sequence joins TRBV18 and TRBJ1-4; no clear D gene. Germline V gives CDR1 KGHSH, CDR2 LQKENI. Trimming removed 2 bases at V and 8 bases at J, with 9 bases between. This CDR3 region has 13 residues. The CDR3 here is CASSPGGNEKLFF. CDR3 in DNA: TGTGCCAGCTCACCAGGCGGAAACGAAAAACTGTTTTTT.

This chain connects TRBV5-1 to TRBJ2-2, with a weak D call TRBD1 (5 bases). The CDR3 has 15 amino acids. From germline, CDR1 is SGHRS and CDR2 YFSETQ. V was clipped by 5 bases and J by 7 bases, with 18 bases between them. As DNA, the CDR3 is TGCGCCAGCAGTTCTACAGGCCAGAGTGACGGGGAGCTGTTTTTT. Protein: CASSSTGQSDGELFF.

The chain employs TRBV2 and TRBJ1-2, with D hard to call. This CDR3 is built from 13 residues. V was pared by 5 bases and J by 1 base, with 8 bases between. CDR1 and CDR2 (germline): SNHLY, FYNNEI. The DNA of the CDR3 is TGTGCCAGCAGTACGTACAGTAACTATGGCTACACCTTC. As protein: CASSTYSNYGYTF.

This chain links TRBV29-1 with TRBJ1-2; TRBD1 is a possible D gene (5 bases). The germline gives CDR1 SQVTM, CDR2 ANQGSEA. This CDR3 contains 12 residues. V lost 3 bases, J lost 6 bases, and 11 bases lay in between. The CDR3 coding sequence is TGCAGCGTTGAGGGCCCAGGGAATGGCTACACCTTC. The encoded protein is CSVEGPGNGYTF.

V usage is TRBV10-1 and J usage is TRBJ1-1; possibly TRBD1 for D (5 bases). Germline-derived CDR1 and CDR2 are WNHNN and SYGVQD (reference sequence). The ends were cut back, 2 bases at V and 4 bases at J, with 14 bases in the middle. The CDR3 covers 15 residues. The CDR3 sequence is CASSEVGTGTTEAFF. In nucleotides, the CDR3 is TGCGCCAGCAGTGAGGTGGGTACGGGGACCACTGAAGCTTTCTTT.

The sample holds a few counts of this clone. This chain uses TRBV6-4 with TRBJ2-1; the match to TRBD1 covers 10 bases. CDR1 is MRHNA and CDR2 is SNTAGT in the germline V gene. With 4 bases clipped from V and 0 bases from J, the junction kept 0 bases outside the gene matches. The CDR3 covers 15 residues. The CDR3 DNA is TGTGCCAGCAGTGGGACAGGGGGCTCCTACAATGAGCAGTTCTTC. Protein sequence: CASSGTGGSYNEQFF.

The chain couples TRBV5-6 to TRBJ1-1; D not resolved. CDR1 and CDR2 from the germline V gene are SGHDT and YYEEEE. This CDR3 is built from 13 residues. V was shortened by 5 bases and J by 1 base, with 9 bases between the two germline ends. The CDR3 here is CASSLTQNTEAFF. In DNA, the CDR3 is TGTGCCAGCAGTCTTACACAGAACACTGAAGCTTTCTTT.

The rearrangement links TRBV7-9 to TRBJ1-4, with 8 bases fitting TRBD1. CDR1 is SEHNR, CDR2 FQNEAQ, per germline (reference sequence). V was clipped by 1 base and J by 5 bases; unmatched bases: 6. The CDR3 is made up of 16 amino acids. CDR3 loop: CASSLVSGQGNEKLFF. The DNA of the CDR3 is TGTGCCAGCAGCTTAGTCTCTGGACAGGGAAATGAAAAACTGTTTTTT.

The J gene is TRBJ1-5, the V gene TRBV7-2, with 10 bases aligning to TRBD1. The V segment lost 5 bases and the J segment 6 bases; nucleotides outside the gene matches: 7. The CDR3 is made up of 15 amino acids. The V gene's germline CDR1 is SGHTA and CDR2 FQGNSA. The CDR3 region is CASSNFRDRGQPQHF. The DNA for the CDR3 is TGTGCCAGCAGCAATTTCCGGGACAGGGGTCAGCCCCAGCATTTT.

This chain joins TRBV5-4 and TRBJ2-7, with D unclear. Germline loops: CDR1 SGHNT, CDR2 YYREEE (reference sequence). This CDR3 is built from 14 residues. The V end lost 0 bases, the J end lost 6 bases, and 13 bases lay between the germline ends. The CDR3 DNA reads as TGTGCCAGCAGCTTGGCCGGAGTAGGGATCGAGCAGTACTTC. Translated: CASSLAGVGIEQYF.